The 13 T cell receptor beta chains listed next were all sequenced from one sample in a study of cytomegalovirus exposure and HLA in healthy donors. Use of 60 Vbeta and 13 Jbeta primers characterized the PCR. The data were produced by immunoSEQ multiplex PCR, yet TCRdb's version contains in-frame clones alone and is incomplete. The sample's table shows around 40,000 clones. The source material was PBMCs. These receptors all come from a man aged 30 to 45 in good health and CMV-seronegative.

This sequence joins TRBV4-2 and TRBJ1-4; D unclear. This CDR3 is 16 amino acids long. Germline CDR1 reads LGHNA; CDR2 reads YNFKEQ. V dropped 1 base and J dropped 5 bases, with 14 bases sitting between them. CDR3 DNA: TGTGCCAGCAGCCAAGCCCACCCCCGAGGGAATGAAAAACTGTTTTTT. Protein product: CASSQAHPRGNEKLFF.

J is TRBJ2-7 and V is TRBV5-1; maybe TRBD2 (5 bases). This CDR3 is 14 amino acids long. Trimming cost V 2 bases and J 1 base, with 10 bases left between them. Germline V gene sequence: CDR1 SGHRS, CDR2 YFSETQ. The CDR3 loop reads CASSLARESYEQYF. CDR3 coding DNA: TGCGCCAGCAGCTTAGCCCGGGAATCCTACGAGCAGTACTTC.

The CDR3 sequence: CASGLSSGAGELFF. CDR3 sequence (DNA): TGTGCTAGTGGTTTGAGTAGCGGCGCCGGGGAGCTGTTTTTT. This chain uses TRBV12-5 with TRBJ2-2; tentatively, D is TRBD2 (6 bases). This CDR3 region has 14 residues. Germline V gene lookup returns CDR1 LGHNT and CDR2 FRNRAP. The ends were cut back, 2 bases at V and 6 bases at J, with 10 bases in the middle.

The gene calls are TRBV29-1 and TRBJ2-1; possible D gene TRBD1, 6 bases. V lost 1 base and J lost 9, with 13 bases in between. Germline assignment: CDR1 SQVTM and CDR2 ANQGSEA. This CDR3 region has 13 residues. The CDR3: CSVEGGRGTEQFF. CDR3 in DNA: TGCAGCGTTGAAGGGGGTAGGGGGACTGAGCAGTTCTTC.

The rearrangement links TRBV2 to TRBJ2-1, with TRBD2 matching over 7 bases. V lost 4 bases, J lost 5 bases, and 2 bases stayed unmatched. The CDR3 consists of 13 residues. Germline CDR1 SNHLY, CDR2 FYNNEI. Written as DNA, the CDR3 is TGTGCCAGCAGTGGGGGGAGGGACAATGAGCAGTTCTTC. Its translation is CASSGGRDNEQFF.

The chain combines TRBV14 with TRBJ1-5; maybe TRBD1 (6 bases). From germline, CDR1 is SGHDN and CDR2 FVKESK. V lost 5 bases and J lost 1, with 9 bases in between. CDR3 length equals 14 residues. CDR3 DNA: TGTGCCAGCAGCGAAACAGGGAGCAATCAGCCCCAGCATTTT. It encodes CASSETGSNQPQHF.

This chain connects TRBV29-1 to TRBJ2-7; TRBD2 aligns across 9 bases. The CDR3 spans 16 residues. The germline gives CDR1 SQVTM, CDR2 ANQGSEA. With V trimmed by 4 bases and J by 3 bases, 13 bases remained unmatched. CDR3 amino acids: CSVVPREGRSIYEQYF. For the CDR3, the DNA is TGCAGCGTTGTTCCGCGGGAGGGCCGGAGTATCTACGAGCAGTACTTC.

The V gene is TRBV20-1, the J gene TRBJ2-1, with D unresolved. The CDR3 sequence is 11 residues long. Trimming removed 5 bases from V and 12 bases from J, with 14 bases in between. Germline assignment: CDR1 DFQATT and CDR2 SNEGSKA (reference sequence). The CDR3 nucleotides are TGCAGTGCTCCGTCACAGTCCTTGCAGTTCTTC. This translates into CSAPSQSLQFF.

This rearrangement joins TRBV5-1 to TRBJ1-2; 8 positions agree with TRBD1. CDR3 size: 14 residues. The junction had 3 bases not matched to a gene; V was cut back by 1 base and J by 4 bases. Germline V gene data show CDR1 as SGHRS and CDR2 as YFSETQ. The CDR3: CASSLSTGGYGYTF. Here the CDR3 DNA reads TGCGCCAGCAGCTTGTCCACAGGGGGCTATGGCTACACCTTC.

The CDR3 region is CASSDGGAGETQYF. Here the CDR3 DNA reads TGCGCCAGCAGTGACGGCGGGGCTGGAGAGACCCAGTACTTC. The J gene is TRBJ2-5, the V gene TRBV10-1; weak D call: TRBD2 (6 bases). Per germline, CDR1 WNHNN and CDR2 SYGVQD (reference sequence). V was clipped by 3 bases and J by 4 bases, with 12 bases between them. The CDR3 sequence is 14 residues long.

This chain connects TRBV15 to TRBJ2-1; TRBD2 might be the D (6 bases). The length of the CDR3 is 15 residues. Germline V gives CDR1 LNHNV, CDR2 YYDKDF (reference sequence). The V end was cut by 1 base, the J end by 8 bases, with 15 bases between. The CDR3 region is CATSRAGGRSDEQFF. CDR3 coding DNA: TGTGCCACCAGCAGAGCTGGAGGGCGCTCGGATGAGCAGTTCTTC. Full variable domain (rest looked up from reference TRBV15 and TRBJ2-1): DAMVIQNPRYQVTQFGKPVTLSCSQTLNHNVMYWYQQKSSQAPKLLFHYYDKDFNNEADTPDNFQSRRPNTSFCFLDIRSPGLGDTAMYLCATSRAGGRSDEQFFGPGTRLTVL.

The chain employs TRBV5-1 and TRBJ2-6; D is ambiguous. V dropped 0 bases and J dropped 1 base, with 8 bases sitting between them. CDR3 length: 16 residues. Germline CDR1 reads SGHRS; CDR2 reads YFSETQ. The DNA of the CDR3 is TGCGCCAGCAGCTTGGTGAAGAGATCTGGGGCCAACGTCCTGACTTTC. The encoded protein is CASSLVKRSGANVLTF.

The chain couples TRBV29-1 to TRBJ2-7; TRBD1 aligns across 8 bases. CDR3 length: 17 residues. In germline, CDR1 is SQVTM, CDR2 ANQGSEA. The junction had 11 bases not matched to a gene; V was cut back by 1 base and J by 0 bases. CDR3 sequence reads: CSVEGWPGQENSYEQYF. The CDR3 DNA reads TGCAGCGTTGAAGGATGGCCGGGACAGGAGAACTCCTACGAGCAGTACTTC.